The TCR beta chain described here comes from a study of blood T cell repertoires in COVID-19. Study-wide context: Donors in the United States, Italy and Spain gave samples during acute or convalescent COVID-19. Sources were T cells, B-cell-depleted T cells, or PBMCs; the material itself was cDNA or gDNA.

This clone was detected only a few times. Original data processing: Researchers report that nucleated cell counts were estimated from reference gene primer amplification. Measured with immunoSEQ multiplex PCR; TCRdb has only the in-frame clones, and not every one. V, J and clone size reflect that table, while D and trimming were determined from the DNA. Among approximately 110,000 clones listed, around 86% were seen once. V was shortened by 3 bases and J by 2 bases, with 17 bases between the two germline ends. The V gene's germline CDR1 is LNHDA and CDR2 SQIVND (reference sequence). The CDR3 loop spans 17 amino acids.

Sequencing used peripheral blood. The rearrangement uses TRBV19 and TRBJ1-5, with D hard to call. This TCR derives from a man in his 70s with acute or convalescent COVID-19. CDR3: CASSMALRSAGNQPQHF. CDR3 DNA: TGTGCCAGTAGTATGGCGTTGCGGAGCGCGGGCAATCAGCCCCAGCATTTT.